This TCR beta chain is drawn from a study of shared clonotypes between healthy human individuals. This CDR3 contains 15 residues. Germline V lookup: CDR1 MNHEY, CDR2 SMNVEV (reference sequence). With V trimmed by 5 bases and J by 3 bases, 9 bases remained unmatched. The method was immunoSEQ multiplex PCR; TCRdb's version includes in-frame clones alone and lacks a portion of them. In the table there are some 2,100,000 clones, about 94% of which are singletons. The gene calls are TRBV27 and TRBJ2-7; TRBD2 agrees at 8 bases. Material for sequencing was naive CD4+ T cells sorted from blood. Documented subset: CD45RA+ positively selected. The clonotype comes from a man younger than 35 in good health. The CDR3 reads CASSPGVAGRYEQYF. The CDR3 DNA sequence: TGTGCCAGCAGTCCCGGGGTAGCGGGACGCTACGAGCAGTACTTC.